One and the same sample provided the 5 T cell receptor beta chains below, sequenced in a study of T cells in Graves' hyperthyroidism and ophthalmopathy (dated by TCRdb to between 2018 and 2020). The library was built by means of multiplex PCR. For sequencing, an Illumina HiSeq 2000 was employed. The TCR beta CDR3 regions were amplified from RNA transcripts. The TCR CDR3 was subjected to a first round of RT-PCR using the HTBI primer set and the Qiagen OneStep RT-PCR kit. TCRdb reprocessed the public reads (quality trimming at Q25 with fastp, clone calling with MiXCR) and kept in-frame beta chains. Merged by CDR3 protein, the rows form single entries marked with the most common genes and DNA. This sample is represented by about 130,000 distinct CDR3 sequences; approximately 20% of them were singletons. The top ten hold roughly 71% of the sample. The material sequenced was blood. The origin of the receptors is a woman aged 50 to 60 with Graves' hyperthyroidism that later progressed to Graves' ophthalmopathy.

V and J are TRBV7-2 and TRBJ1-1, with 10 bases that match TRBD1. Germline CDR1 and CDR2: SGHTA and FQGNSA. After removal of 3 bases from V and 1 base from J, the junction contained 5 bases not matched to a gene. The CDR3 totals 16 residues. CDR3 nucleotides: TGTGCCAGCAGCTTCGTCGGACAGGGGGGGAACACTGAAGCTTTCTTT. Translated: CASSFVGQGGNTEAFF.

This clonotype was counted ten times or more. The chain uses TRBV18 and TRBJ2-1; no firm D call. The germline gives CDR1 KGHSH, CDR2 LQKENI. Trimming took off 3 bases at V and 5 bases at J, with 8 bases between the two ends. CDR3 length: 13 residues. Here the CDR3 DNA reads TGTGCCAGCTCACCCGACCCGAACAATGAGCAGTTCTTC. This sequence encodes CASSPDPNNEQFF.

As regards this clonotype: At one end, the junction sequence differs from germline, possibly due to a read error. V gene TRBV12-3 or TRBV12-4 combines with J gene TRBJ1-5; possibly TRBD1 for D (5 bases). CDR3 length: 16 residues. CDR3 nucleotides: TGTGTCAGCAGCAACGATCGGCAGGGAGGCAATCAGCCCCAGCATTTT. Its protein is CVSSNDRQGGNQPQHF.

V usage is TRBV5-1 and J usage is TRBJ1-4; D gene ambiguous. Germline V gene lookup returns CDR1 SGHRS and CDR2 YFSETQ. V was shortened by 6 bases and J by 1 base, with 13 bases between the two germline ends. This CDR3 has 15 residues. In DNA, the CDR3 is TGCGCCAGCACTCAAATGGGGAAAACTAATGAAAAACTGTTTTTT. Translation: CASTQMGKTNEKLFF.

This clonotype came up many times. This chain links TRBV3-1 with TRBJ1-1; the D gene is possibly TRBD1 (6 bases). CDR3 length: 14 amino acids. V lost 3 bases and J 6 bases, leaving 14 bases between the germline ends. The germline gives CDR1 LGHDT, CDR2 YNNKEL (reference sequence). CDR3 nucleotide sequence: TGTGCCAGCAGCCAGAAAGCCGGGGGCTCTGAAGCTTTCTTT. Its translation: CASSQKAGGSEAFF. Full variable domain (remainder filled in from reference TRBV3-1 and TRBJ1-1): DTAVSQTPKYLVTQMGNDKSIKCEQNLGHDTMYWYKQDSKKFLKIMFSYNNKELIINETVPNRFSPKSPDKAHLNLHINSLELGDSAVYFCASSQKAGGSEAFFGQGTRLTVV.